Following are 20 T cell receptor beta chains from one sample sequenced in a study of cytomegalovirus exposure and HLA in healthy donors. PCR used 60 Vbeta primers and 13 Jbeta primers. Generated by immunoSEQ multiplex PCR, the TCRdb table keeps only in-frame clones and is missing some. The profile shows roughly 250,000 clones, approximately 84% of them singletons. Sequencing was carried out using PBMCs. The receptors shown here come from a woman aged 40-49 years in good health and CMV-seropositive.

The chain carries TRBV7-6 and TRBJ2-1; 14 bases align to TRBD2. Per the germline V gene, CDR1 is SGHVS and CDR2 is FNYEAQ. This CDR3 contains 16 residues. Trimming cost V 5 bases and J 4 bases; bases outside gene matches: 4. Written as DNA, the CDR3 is TGTGCCAGCAGCGAAGGACTAGCGGGAGGTTACAATGAGCAGTTCTTC. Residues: CASSEGLAGGYNEQFF.

The chain's CDR3 is CSVGTGGREQYF. DNA of the CDR3: TGCAGCGTAGGGACAGGGGGTCGGGAGCAGTACTTC. This chain joins TRBV29-1 and TRBJ2-7; 11 positions match TRBD1. Looked up from germline, CDR1 is SQVTM and CDR2 is ANQGSEA. CDR3 length: 12 residues. Unmatched junction bases numbered 5, after V lost 6 bases and J lost 7 bases.

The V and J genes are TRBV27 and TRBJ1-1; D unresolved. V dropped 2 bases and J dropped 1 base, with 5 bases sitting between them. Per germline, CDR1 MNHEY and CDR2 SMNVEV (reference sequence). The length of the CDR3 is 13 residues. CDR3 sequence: CASSLRENTEAFF. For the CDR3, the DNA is TGTGCCAGCAGTTTACGAGAGAACACTGAAGCTTTCTTT.

The DNA for the CDR3 is TGTGCCACCTTCGACAGGGGTGGGGACGAGCAGTACTTC. It encodes CATFDRGGDEQYF. The rearrangement links TRBV19 to TRBJ2-7; 8 bases match TRBD1. Germline CDR1 reads LNHDA; CDR2 reads SQIVND (reference sequence). The CDR3 has 13 residues. The J segment lost 5 bases and the V segment lost 10 bases, leaving 10 bases of the junction unmatched.

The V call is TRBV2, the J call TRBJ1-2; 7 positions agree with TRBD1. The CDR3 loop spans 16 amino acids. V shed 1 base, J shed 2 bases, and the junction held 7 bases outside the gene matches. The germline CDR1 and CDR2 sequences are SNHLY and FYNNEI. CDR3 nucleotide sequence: TGTGCCAGCAGTGAAGGCCCGAGGACAGGCAACTATGGCTACACCTTC. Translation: CASSEGPRTGNYGYTF.

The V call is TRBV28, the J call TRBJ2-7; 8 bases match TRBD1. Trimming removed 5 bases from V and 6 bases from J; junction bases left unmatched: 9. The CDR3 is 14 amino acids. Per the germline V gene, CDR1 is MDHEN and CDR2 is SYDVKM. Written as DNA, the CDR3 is TGTGCCAGCAGTCAGGTATCCAGGGGGCTCGAGCAGTACTTC. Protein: CASSQVSRGLEQYF.

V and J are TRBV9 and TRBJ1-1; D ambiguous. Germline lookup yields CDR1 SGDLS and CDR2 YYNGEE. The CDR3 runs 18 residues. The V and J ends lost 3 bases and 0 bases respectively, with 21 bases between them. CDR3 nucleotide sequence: TGTGCCAGCAGCGAGCGGGCTGACTCAGACCTTGTGAACACTGAAGCTTTCTTT. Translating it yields CASSERADSDLVNTEAFF.

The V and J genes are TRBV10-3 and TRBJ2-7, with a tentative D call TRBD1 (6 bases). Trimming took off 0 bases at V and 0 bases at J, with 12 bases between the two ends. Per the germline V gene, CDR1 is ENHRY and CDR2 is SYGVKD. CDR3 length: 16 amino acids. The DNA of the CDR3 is TGTGCCATCAGTGAGTCTGGGGTAGGGGGCTCCTACGAGCAGTACTTC. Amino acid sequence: CAISESGVGGSYEQYF.

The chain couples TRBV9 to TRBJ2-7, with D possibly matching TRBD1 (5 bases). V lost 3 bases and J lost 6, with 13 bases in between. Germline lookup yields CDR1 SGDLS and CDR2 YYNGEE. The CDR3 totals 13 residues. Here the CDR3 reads CASSAYLQGEQYF. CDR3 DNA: TGTGCCAGCAGCGCATACCTTCAGGGCGAGCAGTACTTC.

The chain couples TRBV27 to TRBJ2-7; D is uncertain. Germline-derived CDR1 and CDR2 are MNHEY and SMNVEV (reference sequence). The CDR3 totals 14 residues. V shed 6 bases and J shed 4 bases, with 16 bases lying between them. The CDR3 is CASSPGLTPYEQYF. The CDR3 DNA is TGTGCCAGCAGCCCGGGTCTCACCCCATACGAGCAGTACTTC.

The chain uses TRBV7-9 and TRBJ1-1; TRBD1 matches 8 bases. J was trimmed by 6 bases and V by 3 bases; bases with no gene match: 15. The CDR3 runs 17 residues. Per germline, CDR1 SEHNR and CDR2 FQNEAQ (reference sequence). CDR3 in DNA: TGTGCCAGCAGCTTCTATCGGGGTACAGGGGGAGAAGCTGAAGCTTTCTTT. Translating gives CASSFYRGTGGEAEAFF.

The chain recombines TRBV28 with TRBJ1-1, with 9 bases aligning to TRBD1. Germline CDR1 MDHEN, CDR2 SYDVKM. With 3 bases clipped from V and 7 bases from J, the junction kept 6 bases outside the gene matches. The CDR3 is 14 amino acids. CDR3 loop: CASSLDRGFGEAFF. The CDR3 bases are TGTGCCAGCAGTTTGGACAGGGGATTTGGTGAAGCTTTCTTT. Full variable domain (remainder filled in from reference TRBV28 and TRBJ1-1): DVKVTQSSRYLVKRTGEKVFLECVQDMDHENMFWYRQDPGLGLRLIYFSYDVKMKEKGDIPEGYSVSREKKERFSLILESASTNQTSMYLCASSLDRGFGEAFFGQGTRLTVV.

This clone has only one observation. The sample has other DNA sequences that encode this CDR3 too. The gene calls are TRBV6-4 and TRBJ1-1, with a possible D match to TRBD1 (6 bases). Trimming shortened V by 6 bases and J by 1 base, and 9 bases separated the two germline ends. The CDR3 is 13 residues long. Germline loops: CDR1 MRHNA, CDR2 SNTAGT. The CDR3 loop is CASRLQGNTEAFF. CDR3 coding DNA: TGTGCCAGCAGATTACAGGGGAACACTGAAGCTTTCTTT.

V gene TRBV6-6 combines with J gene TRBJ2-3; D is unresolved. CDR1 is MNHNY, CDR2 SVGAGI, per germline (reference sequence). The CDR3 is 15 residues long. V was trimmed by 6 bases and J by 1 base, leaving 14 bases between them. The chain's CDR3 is CASRPLSSGTDTQYF. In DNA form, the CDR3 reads TGTGCCAGCAGACCCCTCTCGTCAGGCACAGATACGCAGTATTTT.

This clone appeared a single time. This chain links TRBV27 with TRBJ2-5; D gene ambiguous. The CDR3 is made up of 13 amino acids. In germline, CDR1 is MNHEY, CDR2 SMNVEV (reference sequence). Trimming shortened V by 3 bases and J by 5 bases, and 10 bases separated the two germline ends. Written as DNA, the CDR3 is TGTGCCAGCAGTTTTGGGCCGGTGGAGACCCAGTACTTC. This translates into CASSFGPVETQYF.

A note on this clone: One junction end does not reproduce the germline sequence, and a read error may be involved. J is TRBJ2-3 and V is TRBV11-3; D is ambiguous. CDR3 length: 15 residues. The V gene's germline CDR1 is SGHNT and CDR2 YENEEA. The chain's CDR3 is CASSLGSRSTDMQYF. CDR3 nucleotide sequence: TGTGCCAGCAGCTTAGGTTCGCGCAGCACAGATATGCAGTATTTT. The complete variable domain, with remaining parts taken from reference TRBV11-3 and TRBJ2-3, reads EAGVVQSPRYKIIEKKQPVAFWCNPISGHNTLYWYLQNLGQGPELLIRYENEEAVDDSQLPKDRFSAERLKGVDSTLKIQPAELGDSAVYLCASSLGSRSTDMQYFGPGTRLTVL.

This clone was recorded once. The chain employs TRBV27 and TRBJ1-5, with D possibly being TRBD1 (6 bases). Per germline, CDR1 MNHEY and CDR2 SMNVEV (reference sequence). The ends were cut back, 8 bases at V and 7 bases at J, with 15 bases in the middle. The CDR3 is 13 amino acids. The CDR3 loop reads CASSLGGAQPQHF. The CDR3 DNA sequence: TGTGCCAGCTCTTTGGGGGGGGCGCAGCCCCAGCATTTT.

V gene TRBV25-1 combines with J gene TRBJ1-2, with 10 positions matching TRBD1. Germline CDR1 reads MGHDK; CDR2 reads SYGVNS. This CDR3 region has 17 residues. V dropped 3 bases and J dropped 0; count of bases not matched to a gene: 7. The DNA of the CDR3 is TGTGCCAGCAGTGACTACGGACAGGGGGGTGCTAACTATGGCTACACCTTC. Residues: CASSDYGQGGANYGYTF.

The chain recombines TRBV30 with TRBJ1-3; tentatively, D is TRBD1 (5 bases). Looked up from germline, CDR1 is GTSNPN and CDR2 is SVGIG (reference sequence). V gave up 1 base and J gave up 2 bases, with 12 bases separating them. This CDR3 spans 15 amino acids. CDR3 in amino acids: CAWSATGQAGNTIYF. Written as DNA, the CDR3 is TGTGCCTGGAGTGCAACAGGACAAGCTGGAAACACCATATATTTT.

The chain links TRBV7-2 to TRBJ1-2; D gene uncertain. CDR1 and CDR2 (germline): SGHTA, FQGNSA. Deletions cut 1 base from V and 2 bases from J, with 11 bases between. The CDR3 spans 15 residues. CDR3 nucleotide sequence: TGTGCCAGCAGCTTAGAAGCGCAGTTCAACTATGGCTACACCTTC. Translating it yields CASSLEAQFNYGYTF. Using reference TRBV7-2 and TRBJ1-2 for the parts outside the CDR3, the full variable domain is GAGVSQSPSNKVTEKGKDVELRCDPISGHTALYWYRQSLGQGLEFLIYFQGNSAPDKSGLPSDRFSAERTGGSVSTLTIQRTQQEDSAVYLCASSLEAQFNYGYTFGSGTRLTVV.